In this sample, the clone carrying this TCR beta chain turned up a few times. Its antigen remains unknown. This specimen belongs to a study of T cell repertoires in cytomegalovirus infection. Study-level background: It was the public TCR beta signatures that indicated both CMV infection and matching HLA type. Notes on the study in general: The study identified carriers of CMV plus the relevant HLA from cumulative public TCR beta family frequency. Dominating the ex vivo response were HLA-C-restricted CMV-specific TCR beta clonotypes.

The germline CDR1 and CDR2 sequences are SEHNR and FQNEAQ (reference sequence). V shed 5 bases and J shed 8 bases, with 12 bases lying between them. This CDR3 has 12 amino acids. TCRdb reprocessed the reads with MiXCR, giving one entry per CDR3 protein. The sample consists of about a million distinct CDR3 sequences, roughly a third of them appearing once. V is TRBV7-9 and J is TRBJ1-2; TRBD1 might be the D (5 bases). Specimen: cultured CD8+ T cells from PBMCs, collected from culture after CMV antigen stimulation. This TCR was recovered from a human donor in good health (CMV status not recorded). Some clones in this sample may be carry-over from other donors' samples. CDR3 nucleotides: TGTGCCAGCAGCGGGACCTCTTTCGGCTACACCTTC. This codes for CASSGTSFGYTF. Based on the CDR3 plus reference TRBV7-9 and TRBJ1-2, the full variable domain is DTGVSQNPRHKITKRGQNVTFRCDPISEHNRLYWYRQTLGQGPEFLTYFQNEAQLEKSRLLSDRFSAERPKGSFSTLEIQRTEQGDSAMYLCASSGTSFGYTFGSGTRLTVV.